These T cell receptor beta chains were read from a single sample in a study of post-analysis software for immune sequencing data. Each CDR3 protein is one row after TCRdb ran MiXCR on the PCR reads. The table has around 700,000 distinct CDR3 sequences, approximately 59% seen once. Input material: blood. All receptors derive from a girl aged 2-9 years with multiple sclerosis. Each CDR3 is given with its conserved first and last residue. Each record gives: CDR3 length, J gene, V gene, clone size, D gene, CDR3 DNA, CDR3 protein. A D gene is named only where the DNA matches it firmly. Rows may omit the clone size; those that give it use once, few, many or a size class.

17 TRBJ1-4 TRBV5-1 - TRBD1 TGCGCCAGCAGCTTGGGGGGACAGCCAGCAACTAATGAAAAACTGTTTTTT CASSLGGQPATNEKLFF
14 TRBJ2-3 TRBV20-1 few - TGCAGTGCTAGGGAGACGACTACCACAGATACGCAGTATTTT CSARETTTTDTQYF
14 TRBJ2-3 TRBV20-1 - TRBD1 TGCAGTGCTAGAGGGCAGGGGGCAACAGATACGCAGTATTTT CSARGQGATDTQYF
17 TRBJ2-5 TRBV20-1 - TRBD2 TGCAGTGCTCAGGTCACCAATCCGGGGGGGCGGGCAGAGACCCAGTACTTC CSAQVTNPGGRAETQYF
16 TRBJ1-2 TRBV7-2 few - TGTGCCAGCAGCCCTCACCTTTTGACAGGAACCTATGGCTACACCTTC CASSPHLLTGTYGYTF
13 TRBJ2-7 TRBV29-1 - - TGCAGCGGTGAGACGGGGGAGCCCTACGAGCAGTACTTC CSGETGEPYEQYF
14 TRBJ1-5 TRBV12-3/TRBV12-4 - TRBD1 TGTGCCAGCACCATACAGGGGGCGCATCAGCCCCAGCATTTT CASTIQGAHQPQHF
16 TRBJ1-1 TRBV3-1 - TRBD1 TGTGCCAGCAGCCAATCCTCGGGACAGTTGAACACTGAAGCTTTCTTT CASSQSSGQLNTEAFF
17 TRBJ2-1 TRBV9 - - TGCGCCAGCAGCGTAGAAATGCTTGGCAGGACGGTCAATGAGCAGTTCTTC CASSVEMLGRTVNEQFF
13 TRBJ1-2 TRBV29-1 few - TGCAGCGTGGAGAGCACAGGGAATTATGGCTACACCTTC CSVESTGNYGYTF
13 TRBJ2-3 TRBV6-5 few - TGTGCCAGCACGGCGGGGCGTACAGATACGCAGTATTTT CASTAGRTDTQYF
12 TRBJ2-7 TRBV2 few - TGTGCCAGCAGTGGGGGACTTGTAGAGCAGTACTTC CASSGGLVEQYF
16 TRBJ1-2 TRBV4-2 - - TGTGCCAGCAGCCAAGATGGGGGTGGTATGAACTATGGCTACACCTTC CASSQDGGGMNYGYTF
16 TRBJ1-2 TRBV7-9 - - TGTGCCAGCAGCTTAGACTTCGGACAGAGAAACTATGGCTACACCTTC CASSLDFGQRNYGYTF
15 TRBJ2-3 TRBV7-2 few - TGTGCCAGCAGCCCACTCGGGCGGGGCACAGATACGCAGTATTTT CASSPLGRGTDTQYF
17 TRBJ2-1 TRBV20-1 - TRBD2 TGCAGTGCTAGAGGCCCCCAAGCGGGAGGACGCTACAATGAGCAGTTCTTC CSARGPQAGGRYNEQFF
13 TRBJ2-7 TRBV5-1 - - TGCGCCAGCAGCTTCCGGCCTCTATACGAGCAGTACTTC CASSFRPLYEQYF
16 TRBJ1-1 TRBV10-2 once - TGCGCCAGCAGTGAGTCGGACGCTAAACCGAACACTGAAGCTTTCTTT CASSESDAKPNTEAFF
15 TRBJ2-3 TRBV9 - - TGTGCCAGCAGCGTAGCAGGGCACTCAGTACCTACGCAGTATTTT CASSVAGHSVPTQYF
15 TRBJ2-7 TRBV29-1 - TRBD2 TGCAGCGCAATCCCCGGGACTACCACCTCCTACGAGCAGTACTTC CSAIPGTTTSYEQYF
17 TRBJ1-6 TRBV18 once - TGTGCCAGCTCACCCAGACAGTCTTCGGCCTATAATTCACCCCTCCACTTT CASSPRQSSAYNSPLHF
14 TRBJ2-1 TRBV27 - - TGTGCCAGCAGTTTATTTTGGGACGGCAGCGAGCAGTTCTTC CASSLFWDGSEQFF
11 TRBJ2-5 TRBV20-1 - - TGCAGTGCTGCTAGGGGAGAGACCCAGTACTTC CSAARGETQYF
14 TRBJ2-5 TRBV5-1 - - TGCGCCAGCAGCTGGGCGTCCCCCGGAGAGACCCAGTACTTC CASSWASPGETQYF
16 TRBJ2-5 TRBV20-1 - TRBD1 TGCAGTGCTAGTCCTTGGGACCGTAGAGGGGGCGAGACCCAGTACTTC CSASPWDRRGGETQYF
15 TRBJ2-3 TRBV29-1 - TRBD1 TGCAGCTCGGAATCCCGGGACAGGGGGAGGGATACGCAGTATTTT CSSESRDRGRDTQYF
16 TRBJ2-7 TRBV2 - TRBD1 TGTGCCAGCAGTGTCCTGCAGGGACAGGGTATCCACGAGCAGTACTTC CASSVLQGQGIHEQYF
17 TRBJ2-1 TRBV5-1 - - TGCGCCAGCAGCACAACCGGCAGGGTACCCCCCTACAATGAGCAGTTCTTC CASSTTGRVPPYNEQFF
13 TRBJ2-7 TRBV10-3 - - TGTGCCATCAGTGAAACTGCAGGGGTCGAGCAGTACTTC CAISETAGVEQYF
14 TRBJ2-7 TRBV20-1 - TRBD2 TGCAGTGCTAGAGATACTAGCGGCTTCCGCGAGCAGTACTTC CSARDTSGFREQYF
13 TRBJ2-4 TRBV9 few - TGTGCCAGCAGTCAAGGGGGAGGTCACATTCAGTACTTC CASSQGGGHIQYF
17 TRBJ2-6 TRBV2 few - TGTGCCAGCAGTGATGAACAGGGAAGCTCTGGGGCCAACGTCCTGACTTTC CASSDEQGSSGANVLTF
14 TRBJ2-1 TRBV3-1 few - TGTGCCAGCAGCCAGGGGACCCATCCGTATGAGCAGTTCTTC CASSQGTHPYEQFF
15 TRBJ2-2 TRBV7-2 - - TGTGCCAGCAGCCAAGTAGCATTAGGCGCCGGGGAGCTGTTTTTT CASSQVALGAGELFF
13 TRBJ2-5 TRBV7-9 - - TGTGCCAGCAGCTTAAATGATAGAGAGACCCAGTACTTC CASSLNDRETQYF
15 TRBJ2-1 TRBV20-1 - TRBD2 TGCAGTGCTAGCCGGACTAGCGCAACAGACGATGGGCAGTTCTTC CSASRTSATDDGQFF
15 TRBJ2-1 TRBV10-3 few - TGTGCCATCAGGGGGGGCACCGGTCGGGGCAATGAGCAGTTCTTC CAIRGGTGRGNEQFF
15 TRBJ2-1 TRBV12-3/TRBV12-4 few - TGCGCCAGCAGTCCCGCGGGGGCCCGGTGGAATGAGCAGTTCTTC CASSPAGARWNEQFF
16 TRBJ2-1 TRBV20-1 once TRBD2 TGCAGTGCGCTTTCTCCGGGACTAGCGGGGGTGGATGAGCAGTTCTTC CSALSPGLAGVDEQFF
15 TRBJ1-2 TRBV29-1 few TRBD1 TGCAGCGTCGGACAGGGACAGGGGGTCGGTGGAGGCTACACCTTC CSVGQGQGVGGGYTF
15 TRBJ1-6 TRBV5-5 few - TGTGCCAGCAGCAGAAGGAGGTTCGATAATTCACCCCTCCACTTT CASSRRRFDNSPLHF
11 TRBJ2-1 TRBV29-1 - TRBD2 TGCAGCGCGGGGGGGCCTTATGAGCAGTTCTTC CSAGGPYEQFF
15 TRBJ2-1 TRBV2 - TRBD2 TGTGCCAGCAGTGCCCAGCGGGGGGGCTTAGATGAGCAGTTCTTC CASSAQRGGLDEQFF
14 TRBJ2-2 TRBV7-3 few TRBD2 TGTGCCAGCAGCTCTAGCGGGAACACCGGGGAGCTGTTTTTT CASSSSGNTGELFF
15 TRBJ1-5 TRBV18 - - TGTGCCAGCTCATCGACAGGCACAAGCAATCAGCCCCAGCATTTT CASSSTGTSNQPQHF
11 TRBJ2-3 TRBV30 - - TGTGCCTGGCGGTTCACAGATACGCAGTATTTT CAWRFTDTQYF